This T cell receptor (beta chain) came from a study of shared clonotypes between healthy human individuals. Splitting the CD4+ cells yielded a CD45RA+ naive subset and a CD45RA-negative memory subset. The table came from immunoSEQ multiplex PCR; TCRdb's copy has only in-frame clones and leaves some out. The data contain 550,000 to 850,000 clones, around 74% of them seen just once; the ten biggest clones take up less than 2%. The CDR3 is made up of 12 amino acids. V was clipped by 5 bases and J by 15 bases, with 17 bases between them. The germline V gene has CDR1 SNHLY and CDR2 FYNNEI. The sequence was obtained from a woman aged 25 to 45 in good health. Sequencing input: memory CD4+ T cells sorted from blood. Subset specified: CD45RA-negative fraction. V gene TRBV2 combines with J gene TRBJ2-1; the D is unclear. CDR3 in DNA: TGTGCCAGCAGTTCAGGACCGACGAATCGGTTCTTC. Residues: CASSSGPTNRFF.